This T cell receptor (beta chain) was found in a study of OX40 agonist ivuxolimab in advanced cancers. Looking at the study overall: Previous treatment with anti-PD-1, anti-PD-L1 or anti-CTLA-4 therapy was allowed; about 40% had received some. Partial responses occurred in three patients (one hepatocellular carcinoma, two cutaneous melanoma).

Sequenced by immunoSEQ multiplex PCR; TCRdb stores in-frame clones only, minus some. This table holds some 100,000 clones, about nine tenths found once. In the case of this clone: No antigen is known for it.

Findings and caveats of the study: Clonal expansion by week 6 occurred in CD4+ and CD8+ blood T cells (at 0.1 to 3.0 mg/kg).

The germline V and J ends were trimmed by 6 bases and 4 bases, with 15 bases remaining between them. This CDR3 spans 14 amino acids. CDR1 and CDR2 (germline): MNHEY, SVGAGI. This chain joins TRBV6-5 and TRBJ1-2; possible D gene TRBD1, 5 bases. The sequence was obtained from an adult with an advanced solid tumor such as melanoma, head and neck, liver or kidney cancer. This specimen was CD4+ or CD8+ T cells sorted from blood, taken in a trial of the OX40 agonist ivuxolimab. As DNA, the CDR3 is TGTGCCAGCAGAGACACAGGCGTCGGCTATGGCTACACCTTC. Translation: CASRDTGVGYGYTF.